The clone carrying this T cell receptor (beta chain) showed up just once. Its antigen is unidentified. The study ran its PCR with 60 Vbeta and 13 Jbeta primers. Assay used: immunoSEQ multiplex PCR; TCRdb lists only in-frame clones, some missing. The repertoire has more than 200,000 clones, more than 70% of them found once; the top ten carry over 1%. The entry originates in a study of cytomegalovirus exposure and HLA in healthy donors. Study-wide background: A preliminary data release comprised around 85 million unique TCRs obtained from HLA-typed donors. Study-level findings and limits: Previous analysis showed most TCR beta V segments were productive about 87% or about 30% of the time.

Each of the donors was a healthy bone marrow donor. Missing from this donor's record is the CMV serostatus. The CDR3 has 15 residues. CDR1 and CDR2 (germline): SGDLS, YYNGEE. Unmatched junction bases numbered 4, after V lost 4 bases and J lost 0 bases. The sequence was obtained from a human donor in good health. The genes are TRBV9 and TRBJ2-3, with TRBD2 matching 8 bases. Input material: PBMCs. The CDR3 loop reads CASSLSGKSTDTQYF. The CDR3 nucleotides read TGTGCCAGCAGCCTTAGCGGGAAGAGCACAGATACGCAGTATTTT.